This T cell receptor (beta chain) was identified during a study of shared clonotypes between healthy human individuals. CDR1 and CDR2 (germline): SGHTA, FQGTGA. The CDR3 totals 14 residues. The junction had 4 bases not matched to a gene; V was cut back by 5 bases and J by 3 bases. Sequenced by immunoSEQ multiplex PCR; TCRdb stores in-frame clones only, minus some. The table records roughly 490,000 clones, 70% to 80% of them present only once. The sample was PBMCs. The receptor comes from a woman in her forties in good health. Some clones in this sample may be carry-over from other donors' samples. The genes are TRBV7-3 and TRBJ2-3; 8 bases align to TRBD2. The DNA of the CDR3 is TGTGCCAGCAGCCCCGGGGGGGGTACAGATACGCAGTATTTT. It specifies CASSPGGGTDTQYF.